Below, 21 T cell receptor beta chains from the same sample are listed, as sequenced in a study of blood T cell repertoires in COVID-19. The table came from immunoSEQ multiplex PCR; TCRdb's copy has only in-frame clones and leaves some out. Altogether around 20,000 clones are present, approximately 86% being singletons, with the ten largest covering roughly 8%. The sequencing input was peripheral blood. The receptors derive from a human donor in a cohort sampled during active COVID-19. The donor label of this sample is uncertain.

The rearrangement joins TRBV5-6 to TRBJ1-2; no clear D. Germline CDR1 SGHDT, CDR2 YYEEEE. V lost 0 bases and J lost 6, with 12 bases in between. The CDR3 covers 14 residues. CDR3 residues: CASSLVGRSNGYTF. In DNA form, the CDR3 reads TGTGCCAGCAGCTTGGTAGGCAGGTCGAATGGCTACACCTTC. Filled out from reference TRBV5-6 and TRBJ1-2, the complete variable domain reads DAGVTQSPTHLIKTRGQQVTLRCSPKSGHDTVSWYQQALGQGPQFIFQYYEEEERQRGNFPDRFSGHQFPNYSSELNVNALLLGDSALYLCASSLVGRSNGYTFGSGTRLTVV.

This clone was counted once. The CDR3 region has the DNA TGTGCCAGCAGCCAATCGTCCCAGGGTGGGGAGACCCAGTACTTC. Residues: CASSQSSQGGETQYF. This sequence joins TRBV11-3 and TRBJ2-5, with D perhaps TRBD1 (5 bases). Germline assignment: CDR1 SGHNT and CDR2 YENEEA. The CDR3 extends over 15 amino acids. Trimming cost V 5 bases and J 5 bases, with 18 bases left between them.

The chain employs TRBV28 and TRBJ1-2, with 11 bases fitting TRBD1. Germline CDR1 is MDHEN and CDR2 is SYDVKM. The length of the CDR3 is 17 residues. V lost 2 bases, J lost 3 bases, and 8 bases stayed unmatched. Here the CDR3 DNA reads TGTGCCAGCAGTTTAGTCGGGACAGGGGGTAAGGACTATGGCTACACCTTC. This gives the protein CASSLVGTGGKDYGYTF.

This clone appeared once. The chain is built from TRBV19 and TRBJ2-4; perhaps TRBD2 as D (6 bases). Germline values: CDR1 LNHDA, CDR2 SQIVND (reference sequence). The CDR3 covers 12 residues. CDR3 in amino acids: CATQEGQNIQYF. In DNA form, the CDR3 reads TGTGCTACCCAGGAGGGGCAAAACATTCAGTACTTC.

This chain uses TRBV24-1 with TRBJ2-3, with 13 bases lining up with TRBD2. The CDR3 has 15 residues. Germline V CDR1 and CDR2: KGHDR, SFDVKD. V gave up 9 bases and J gave up 4 bases; unmatched junction bases: 6. Here the CDR3 DNA reads TGTGCCACCCAAGGACTAGCGGGAGTGGCAGATACGCAGTATTTT. Amino acids: CATQGLAGVADTQYF.

This clone has a single count. The chain is built from TRBV6-5 and TRBJ2-1; 14 bases map to TRBD2. The CDR3 totals 15 residues. Germline-derived CDR1 and CDR2 are MNHEY and SVGAGI. The J segment lost 4 bases and the V segment lost 11 bases, leaving 7 bases of the junction unmatched. CDR3 residues: CAAEGLAGEYNEQFF. DNA for the CDR3: TGTGCCGCCGAGGGACTAGCGGGAGAGTACAATGAGCAGTTCTTC.

Points on this clone: Different DNA sequences within this sample yield the same CDR3. The genes are TRBV6-6 and TRBJ1-5; possibly TRBD1 for D (5 bases). Germline V gives CDR1 MNHNY, CDR2 SVGAGI (reference sequence). Trimming left V 2 bases short and J 4 bases short, with 6 bases between. The length of the CDR3 is 13 residues. DNA for the CDR3: TGTGCCAGCAGTTACGGGGCTAATCAGCCCCAGCATTTT. The encoded protein is CASSYGANQPQHF.

This clone was picked up one time. The CDR3 DNA sequence: TGCGCCAGCAGCTTGTCGAGCGGGAGGAACTACAATGAGCAGTTCTTC. Translating gives CASSLSSGRNYNEQFF. The V call is TRBV5-1, the J call TRBJ2-1; 9 bases match TRBD2. Germline V gives CDR1 SGHRS, CDR2 YFSETQ. V lost 1 base, J lost 3 bases, and 5 bases stayed unmatched. There are 16 residues in the CDR3.

CDR3 in DNA: TGTGCCAGCAGCTTAGATGTTAGCGGGAGAGGTATCGTGATGGAGACCCAGTACTTC. Its protein is CASSLDVSGRGIVMETQYF. This rearrangement joins TRBV11-2 to TRBJ2-5; 9 bases align to TRBD2. Germline assignment: CDR1 SGHAT and CDR2 FQNNGV. The CDR3 runs 19 residues. The V and J ends lost 0 bases and 5 bases, in that order; junction bases with no gene match: 16. Full variable domain (outside the CDR3, taken from reference TRBV11-2 and TRBJ2-5): EAGVAQSPRYKIIEKRQSVAFWCNPISGHATLYWYQQILGQGPKLLIQFQNNGVVDDSQLPKDRFSAERLKGVDSTLKIQPAKLEDSAVYLCASSLDVSGRGIVMETQYFGPGTRLLVL.

This chain links TRBV27 with TRBJ2-7; 15 bases agree with TRBD2. The trim removed 4 bases at V and 5 bases at J, leaving 3 bases unmatched. Germline lookup yields CDR1 MNHEY and CDR2 SMNVEV (reference sequence). The CDR3 spans 15 residues. CDR3 DNA sequence: TGTGCCAGCAGTTCGGGACTAGCGGGAGGCGACGAGCAGTACTTC. Translating gives CASSSGLAGGDEQYF.

This clone was detected once. This chain links TRBV19 with TRBJ1-2; no reliable D call. The CDR3 loop spans 13 amino acids. CDR1 is LNHDA, CDR2 SQIVND, per germline (reference sequence). Trimming took off 4 bases at V and 7 bases at J, with 13 bases between the two ends. The CDR3 spells CASSRAAMVGYTF. The CDR3 nucleotides are TGTGCCAGTAGTAGGGCCGCAATGGTTGGCTACACCTTC.

This chain uses TRBV28 with TRBJ2-5, with D perhaps matching TRBD1 (6 bases). V was trimmed by 8 bases and J by 4 bases, leaving 17 bases between them. The CDR3 length is 14 residues. Germline V CDR1 and CDR2: MDHEN, SYDVKM. The CDR3 DNA is TGTGCCAGCGCTGGGACAAGGTCCCGAGAGACCCAGTACTTC. The encoded protein is CASAGTRSRETQYF.

The chain uses TRBV7-8 and TRBJ2-5, with D possibly matching TRBD2 (6 bases). Trimming shortened V by 4 bases and J by 3 bases, and 12 bases separated the two germline ends. The CDR3 loop spans 14 amino acids. Germline V gives CDR1 SGHVS, CDR2 FQNEAQ. The CDR3 region is CASSWGEVKETQYF. CDR3 DNA: TGTGCCAGCAGCTGGGGGGAAGTAAAAGAGACCCAGTACTTC.

The chain has TRBV9 and TRBJ2-5; 11 bases map to TRBD2. Per the germline V gene, CDR1 is SGDLS and CDR2 is YYNGEE. The CDR3 has 16 amino acids. V was pared by 0 bases and J by 1 base, with 2 bases of the junction left unmatched. The CDR3 reads CASSVATSGGQETQYF. For the CDR3, the DNA is TGTGCCAGCAGCGTAGCAACTAGCGGGGGCCAAGAGACCCAGTACTTC.

In this sample, this clone turned up a few times. The J gene is TRBJ1-5, the V gene TRBV19, with unresolved D. V lost 7 bases, J lost 11 bases, and 18 bases lay in between. The germline V gene has CDR1 LNHDA and CDR2 SQIVND (reference sequence). The CDR3 length is 13 residues. DNA for the CDR3: TGTGCCAGTATGGGGTCCTCCAGCGGGACCCAGCATTTT. It encodes CASMGSSSGTQHF.

The chain recombines TRBV10-3 with TRBJ2-3, with D possibly matching TRBD2 (6 bases). Germline CDR1 ENHRY, CDR2 SYGVKD. V shed 2 bases and J shed 6 bases, with 12 bases lying between them. The CDR3 sequence is 14 residues long. The CDR3 reads CAISEREMRDTQYF. The CDR3 DNA sequence: TGTGCCATCAGTGAGCGGGAGATGAGGGATACGCAGTATTTT.

The chain couples TRBV19 to TRBJ1-5, with no clear D. The CDR3 is 13 residues long. V was clipped by 5 bases and J by 2 bases, with 7 bases between them. Germline-derived CDR1 and CDR2 are LNHDA and SQIVND (reference sequence). CDR3 sequence reads: CASSSRGNQPQHF. The CDR3 DNA reads as TGTGCCAGTAGTTCTCGAGGCAATCAGCCCCAGCATTTT.

The chain combines TRBV14 with TRBJ1-2; a weak D match, TRBD1 (6 bases). Germline CDR1 and CDR2: SGHDN and FVKESK. The germline V and J ends were trimmed by 2 bases and 2 bases, with 6 bases remaining between them. The CDR3 sequence is 13 residues long. CDR3 in amino acids: CASSQQGNYGYTF. DNA for the CDR3: TGTGCCAGCAGCCAACAGGGGAACTATGGCTACACCTTC.

The table lists this clone with a few counts. V is TRBV6-6 and J is TRBJ1-1; the D gene is possibly TRBD1 (5 bases). This CDR3 has 14 residues. Looked up from germline, CDR1 is MNHNY and CDR2 is SVGAGI (reference sequence). The V and J ends lost 4 bases and 2 bases respectively, with 11 bases between them. CDR3 sequence: CASSSRTPNTEAFF. CDR3 nucleotide sequence: TGTGCCAGCAGTTCCAGGACACCAAACACTGAAGCTTTCTTT.

The chain has TRBV6-1 and TRBJ2-3; D is perhaps TRBD1 (5 bases). This CDR3 has 14 amino acids. V shed 3 bases and J shed 2 bases, with 9 bases lying between them. Germline CDR1 MNHNS, CDR2 SASEGT. In DNA form, the CDR3 reads TGTGCCAGCAGTGATGCAGGGTTCACAGATACGCAGTATTTT. Protein: CASSDAGFTDTQYF.

Remarks on this clone: Sequence at one end of the junction differs from germline and may be a read error. The chain employs TRBV11-2 and TRBJ2-7, with a possible D match to TRBD1 (6 bases). CDR3 length: 14 residues. Germline values: CDR1 SGHAT, CDR2 FQNNGV. The CDR3 reads CASSLVRGSSEQYF. In DNA, the CDR3 is TGTGCCAGCAGCTTAGTAAGGGGGTCCTCCGAGCAGTACTTC.